These T cell receptor beta chains were read from a single sample in a study of radiotherapy plus CTLA-4 blockade in lung cancer. Libraries were prepared by immunoSEQ multiplex PCR; TCRdb keeps only in-frame clonotypes and omits some of them. The data show under 70,000 clones, approximately 77% seen once. The specimen was peripheral blood, collected from a patient treated with radiotherapy plus ipilimumab. These receptors came from a human donor with non-small cell lung cancer who had a complete response to radiotherapy plus ipilimumab. Both conserved end residues are part of each CDR3. Each record gives: D gene, J gene, V gene, clone size, CDR3 protein, CDR3 DNA. D genes are given only for firm matches. Where a row states a size, it is once, few, many or the class of an expanded clone; other rows omit it.

TRBD2 | TRBJ2-1 | TRBV27 | - | CASNQGAGTRGFNEQFF | TGTGCCAGCAACCAAGGAGCCGGGACTAGAGGTTTTAATGAGCAGTTCTTC
- | TRBJ1-5 | TRBV2 | - | CASKRSLNQPQHF | TGTGCCAGCAAGAGGTCCCTTAATCAGCCCCAGCATTTT
- | TRBJ2-6 | TRBV5-6 | - | CASSPRQPPPSVLTF | TGTGCCAGCAGCCCAAGACAGCCCCCCCCCTCTGTCCTGACTTTC
TRBD1 | TRBJ2-7 | TRBV5-5 | - | CASSRVDRGYEQYF | TGTGCCAGCAGCAGGGTGGACAGGGGCTACGAGCAGTACTTC
- | TRBJ1-1 | TRBV6-6 | - | CASDDPTTVMNTEAFF | TGTGCCAGCGACGATCCGACAACAGTAATGAACACTGAAGCTTTCTTT
TRBD1 | TRBJ1-3 | TRBV19 | few | CASSRVRPGTGIRDSGNTIYF | TGTGCCAGTAGTAGGGTGCGTCCCGGGACAGGGATCCGCGACTCTGGAAACACCATATATTTT
- | TRBJ1-1 | TRBV6-5 | - | CASSLQGRSTEAFF | TGTGCCAGCAGTCTCCAGGGACGAAGTACTGAAGCTTTCTTT
- | TRBJ1-5 | TRBV28 | - | CASSLYNWGGPQHF | TGTGCCAGCAGTTTATACAATTGGGGAGGGCCCCAGCATTTT
- | TRBJ1-5 | TRBV29-1 | - | CSVVGQNQPQHF | TGCAGCGTTGTAGGACAGAATCAGCCCCAGCATTTT
TRBD1 | TRBJ1-4 | TRBV5-1 | - | CASSLAPQGAEEKLFF | TGCGCCAGCAGCTTGGCCCCCCAGGGGGCAGAGGAAAAACTGTTTTTT
- | TRBJ2-6 | TRBV15 | - | CATSRGSGANVLTF | TGTGCCACCAGCAGGGGCTCTGGGGCCAACGTCCTGACTTTC
TRBD2 | TRBJ2-7 | TRBV7-2 | - | CASSPRTSGGFLYEQYF | TGTGCCAGCAGCCCACGGACTAGCGGGGGGTTTTTATACGAGCAGTACTTC
- | TRBJ1-6 | TRBV11-2 | few | CASGVESYNSPLHF | TGTGCCAGCGGGGTGGAATCCTATAATTCACCCCTCCACTTT
- | TRBJ2-1 | TRBV11-2 | - | CASSLHPPLLSYNEQFF | TGTGCCAGCAGCTTACATCCACCCCTATTGTCCTACAATGAGCAGTTCTTC
- | TRBJ1-2 | TRBV28 | - | CASSTQGRDGYTF | TGTGCCAGCAGTACACAGGGCAGGGATGGCTACACCTTC
TRBD1 | TRBJ1-5 | TRBV4-1 | - | CASSTHTGVGNQPQHF | TGCGCCAGCAGCACCCACACAGGGGTGGGCAATCAGCCCCAGCATTTT
TRBD2 | TRBJ2-5 | TRBV7-2 | - | CASSRSGTSGNQGRTQYF | TGTGCCAGCAGCCGATCCGGGACTAGCGGGAACCAGGGGCGGACCCAGTACTTC
TRBD2 | TRBJ2-1 | TRBV7-9 | once | CASSPSGSSYNEQFF | TGTGCCAGCAGCCCTAGCGGGAGCTCCTACAATGAGCAGTTCTTC
TRBD1 | TRBJ1-2 | TRBV4-1 | - | CASSLEPDREYGYTF | TGCGCCAGCAGCCTTGAACCGGACAGGGAGTATGGCTACACCTTC
TRBD1 | TRBJ2-5 | TRBV19 | - | CASSGRTGSGETQYF | TGTGCCAGTAGTGGCCGGACAGGGAGCGGGGAGACCCAGTACTTC
- | TRBJ1-2 | TRBV2 | - | CASSVPGNTGYTF | TGTGCCAGCAGCGTTCCGGGAAACACTGGCTACACCTTC
- | TRBJ1-5 | TRBV4-1 | - | CASSRTPTGSQPQHF | TGCGCCAGCAGCCGGACTCCTACAGGGTCCCAGCCCCAGCATTTT
- | TRBJ2-2 | TRBV10-3 | - | CAINREGTGELFF | TGTGCCATCAACAGGGAAGGGACCGGGGAGCTGTTTTTT
- | TRBJ2-5 | TRBV28 | - | CASRYSGAREETQYF | TGTGCCAGCAGGTATTCGGGAGCTAGGGAAGAGACCCAGTACTTC
TRBD2 | TRBJ2-5 | TRBV7-9 | - | CASSWGTSGETQYF | TGTGCCAGCAGCTGGGGGACTAGCGGGGAGACCCAGTACTTC
- | TRBJ2-7 | TRBV28 | - | CASEGSYEQYF | TGTGCCAGCGAGGGGTCCTACGAGCAGTACTTC
TRBD1 | TRBJ2-1 | TRBV5-7 | - | CASSFKQGAGRNEQFF | TGTGCCAGCAGCTTTAAACAGGGGGCAGGTCGCAATGAGCAGTTCTTC
- | TRBJ2-3 | TRBV7-2 | - | CASSLTDTQYF | TGTGCCAGCAGCTTAACCGATACGCAGTATTTT
- | TRBJ2-5 | TRBV6-5 | - | CASSAGREQYF | TGTGCCAGCAGTGCAGGGAGAGAGCAGTACTTC
TRBD2 | TRBJ2-3 | TRBV11-2 | - | CASSLVASGPSTDTQYF | TGTGCCAGCAGCTTAGTCGCTAGCGGGCCCAGCACAGATACGCAGTATTTT
- | TRBJ2-2 | TRBV19 | - | CASSIEGTGELFF | TGTGCCAGTAGTATAGAGGGCACCGGGGAGCTGTTTTTT
- | TRBJ2-5 | TRBV7-2 | - | CASSLGLETQYF | TGTGCCAGCAGCTTAGGTCTGGAGACCCAGTACTTC
- | TRBJ1-2 | TRBV7-2 | - | CASSLGVGGNYGYTF | TGTGCCAGCAGCTTAGGGGTAGGGGGTAACTATGGCTACACCTTC
- | TRBJ1-1 | TRBV6-6 | few | CASSTSSGEAFF | TGTGCCAGCAGCACCAGTTCTGGTGAAGCTTTCTTT
- | TRBJ2-5 | TRBV11-2 | - | CASSLGGVGRETQYF | TGTGCCAGCAGCTTAGGTGGGGTAGGGCGCGAGACCCAGTACTTC
- | TRBJ2-2 | TRBV5-4 | few | CASSSYTGFGELFF | TGTGCCAGCAGCTCTTACACAGGGTTCGGGGAGCTGTTTTTT
- | TRBJ2-5 | TRBV5-1 | - | CASSSGSLSSETQYF | TGCGCCAGCAGCTCAGGCTCCCTATCAAGTGAGACCCAGTACTTC
TRBD1 | TRBJ2-1 | TRBV7-2 | - | CASSGQGSGEQFF | TGTGCCAGCAGCGGACAGGGTTCCGGTGAGCAGTTCTTC
- | TRBJ2-7 | TRBV7-9 | once | CASSLEDGRYEQYF | TGTGCCAGCAGCTTAGAGGACGGCCGGTACGAGCAGTACTTC
- | TRBJ2-7 | TRBV29-1 | - | CSASDSYEQYF | TGCAGCGCCTCGGACAGCTACGAGCAGTACTTC
- | TRBJ2-1 | TRBV18 | once | CASSPETRGEQFF | TGTGCCAGCTCACCGGAAACTAGGGGTGAGCAGTTCTTC
TRBD2 | TRBJ2-1 | TRBV4-3 | - | CASSQDAVGTSGNNEQFF | TGCGCCAGCAGCCAAGATGCCGTAGGGACTAGCGGAAACAATGAGCAGTTCTTC
- | TRBJ2-5 | TRBV18 | - | CASSPPGETQYF | TGTGCCAGCTCACCACCGGGTGAGACCCAGTACTTC
- | TRBJ1-3 | TRBV7-9 | few | CASSLRTGLSGNTIYF | TGTGCCAGCAGCCTCCGGACCGGGCTCTCTGGAAACACCATATATTTT
- | TRBJ1-5 | TRBV10-3 | - | CAISGPGGNQPQHF | TGTGCCATCAGTGGCCCAGGGGGCAATCAGCCCCAGCATTTT
TRBD1 | TRBJ2-4 | TRBV7-9 | once | CASSLGQGSIQYF | TGTGCCAGCAGCCTGGGACAGGGGAGCATTCAGTACTTC
- | TRBJ1-6 | TRBV6-1 | - | CASIEGSYDNSPLHF | TGTGCCAGCATTGAAGGGTCATATGATAATTCACCCCTCCACTTT
- | TRBJ1-5 | TRBV30 | - | CAWSVDGNQPQHF | TGTGCCTGGAGTGTGGACGGCAATCAGCCCCAGCATTTT
- | TRBJ2-5 | TRBV5-1 | - | CASSLVARGETQYF | TGCGCCAGCAGCTTGGTGGCTCGTGGGGAGACCCAGTACTTC
- | TRBJ2-1 | TRBV4-1 | - | CASSLSRDGNEQFF | TGCGCCAGCAGCCTTTCCCGAGATGGCAATGAGCAGTTCTTC
TRBD1 | TRBJ1-2 | TRBV5-4 | few | CASSPTGTGGGWHGYTF | TGTGCCAGCAGTCCGACCGGGACAGGGGGCGGGTGGCATGGCTACACCTTC